The sequence of this T cell receptor beta chain was determined in a study of spatial heterogeneity in lung cancer. Study background: The donors comprised some 70 untreated early-stage non-small cell lung cancer patients. Sequencing was performed on follow-up PBMC samples when available, collected at a median of around two years after resection. Raw reads contained each unique TCR and UMI combination more than ten times on average.

There are 13 residues in the CDR3. Germline V gene sequence: CDR1 SGDLS, CDR2 YYNGEE. Trimming at V came to 3 bases and at J to 9 bases, leaving 7 bases not matched to a gene. This clonotype was recorded at least ten times. Described time point: blood at routine non-recurrence follow-up after resection. Sequencing was performed on whole RNA extracted from tumor and nontumor lung tissue, or from frozen PBMC, and the material was left unsorted. TCRdb recomputed calls from the 5' RACE reads with MiXCR, one row per CDR3 protein. The table includes about 100,000 distinct CDR3 sequences, approximately 19% detected once.

The TCR was taken from a male donor with early-stage non-small cell lung cancer. This chain links TRBV9 with TRBJ2-5; 8 positions agree with TRBD1. Sequenced material: PBMCs, taken at follow-up. CDR3 sequence (DNA): TGTGCCAGCAGCGGACAGGGGTCACAGGCCCAGTACTTC. Translation gives CASSGQGSQAQYF.